This TCR beta chain was retrieved from a study of T cells in women clearing cervical HPV infection. For the study at large: Case blood was drawn when the lesion was first found; control blood after infection became undetectable. HLA type could not be excluded as a confounder.

As to this clone: Its antigen is undetermined. Read coverage stops 3 residues before the CDR3 terminus; the germline J gene supplies the remainder.

Whole-study results and caveats: TRBV6-7 relative abundance averaged roughly 0.099% in cases and 0.15% to 0.2% in controls.

The CDR3 is made up of 15 amino acids. V trimming: 4 bases; J trimming: 4 bases; junction bases outside the gene matches: 6. Germline V gene lookup returns CDR1 SGHDT and CDR2 YYEEEE. immunoSEQ multiplex PCR used an average of roughly 1,100 ng genomic DNA. Generated by immunoSEQ multiplex PCR, the TCRdb table keeps only in-frame clones and is missing some. The table for this sample gives tens of thousands of clones. The J gene is TRBJ2-5, the V gene TRBV5-6; 11 bases align to TRBD2. This clonotype was obtained from a woman aged 18-70 years with a cervical HPV16 infection that either progressed to CIN3+ or cleared (not recorded which). Sample: blood buffy coat. CDR3: CASSKVAGGLETQYF. Incomplete CDR3 DNA: TGTGCCAGCAGCAAAGTAGCGGGGGGGTTAGAGACC.